These 9 T cell receptor beta chains came from one sample sequenced in a study of T-cell memory formation after mild COVID-19. TCRdb re-derived calls from the 5' RACE reads in MiXCR, one entry per CDR3 protein. The table lists just over 400,000 distinct CDR3 sequences, 20% to 25% of them singletons. Sequencing input: PBMCs or a T cell subset sorted from them (not recorded which). These receptors all stem from an adult woman who had mild COVID-19 (a few samples of this study predate the infection). Cell type and time point are not known.

This clonotype was detected a few times. The J gene is TRBJ2-1, the V gene TRBV6-5; 9 bases are a match to TRBD1. This CDR3 is 14 amino acids long. The trim removed 6 bases at V and 8 bases at J, leaving 8 bases unmatched. CDR1 and CDR2 from the germline V gene are MNHEY and SVGAGI. The CDR3 coding sequence is TGTGCCAGCAGCTTCGACAGGGGGTTGCATGAGCAGTTCTTC. The encoded protein is CASSFDRGLHEQFF.

The chain uses TRBV27 and TRBJ1-1; D is unclear. The CDR3 has 15 residues. V was trimmed by 1 base and J by 3 bases, leaving 12 bases between them. Germline V gene data show CDR1 as MNHEY and CDR2 as SMNVEV (reference sequence). The CDR3 sequence: CASSLFTRGYTEAFF. CDR3 in DNA: TGTGCCAGCAGTTTATTTACTCGTGGATACACTGAAGCTTTCTTT.

This clonotype was observed a few times. The chain combines TRBV2 with TRBJ2-2, with D possibly TRBD1 on 6 matching bases. V lost 7 bases and J lost 7, with 19 bases in between. In germline, CDR1 is SNHLY, CDR2 FYNNEI. CDR3 length equals 15 residues. The CDR3 loop is CASTPAHGTSGELFF. The DNA of the CDR3 is TGTGCCAGCACCCCAGCACACGGGACAAGCGGGGAGCTGTTTTTT.

V usage is TRBV30 and J usage is TRBJ2-5, with D unclear. In germline, CDR1 is GTSNPN, CDR2 SVGIG (reference sequence). The CDR3 has 12 amino acids. Trimming cost V 4 bases and J 4 bases, with 10 bases left between them. The CDR3 nucleotides read TGTGCCTGGACGACGGGTGGAGAGACCCAGTACTTC. It is translated as CAWTTGGETQYF.

This chain links TRBV12-3 or TRBV12-4 with TRBJ1-2, with a tentative D call TRBD1 (5 bases). V lost 7 bases, J lost 0 bases, and 12 bases lay in between. The CDR3 spans 14 residues. The CDR3 here is CASTRTGPNYGYTF. The CDR3 bases are TGTGCCAGCACCAGAACAGGTCCTAACTATGGCTACACCTTC.

The rearrangement joins TRBV5-1 to TRBJ1-1; TRBD1 aligns across 7 bases. Germline trimming cut 3 bases from V and 4 bases from J; bases unmatched to any gene: 9. CDR3 length: 15 residues. Germline lookup yields CDR1 SGHRS and CDR2 YFSETQ. The CDR3 here is CASSSTGAATTEAFF. CDR3 bases: TGCGCCAGCAGCTCTACAGGGGCCGCGACCACTGAAGCTTTCTTT.

Only a few counts were recorded for this clonotype. One end of the junction does not line up with germline, which may come from a read error. This rearrangement joins TRBV24-1 to TRBJ2-5, with D possibly matching TRBD2 (6 bases). CDR1 and CDR2 (germline): KGHDR, SFDVKD. The CDR3 is 13 amino acids. CDR3 DNA sequence: TGTGCCTCCAGTGAGAGAGCGGGAGAGACCCAGTACTTC. Translated, it gives CASSERAGETQYF.

This clonotype was counted a few times. V is TRBV5-5 and J is TRBJ2-7, with D possibly matching TRBD2 (7 bases). With 6 bases removed from V and 4 bases from J, the gap between germline ends came to 17 bases. The CDR3 is 14 amino acids. Germline-derived CDR1 and CDR2 are SGHKS and YYEKEE (reference sequence). The CDR3, as DNA: TGTGCCAGCACCTCGTGGGGGGGCCGATACGAGCAGTACTTC. This encodes CASTSWGGRYEQYF.

This clonotype was counted ten times or more. The chain is built from TRBV6-2 or TRBV6-3 and TRBJ2-5, with TRBD1 matching over 7 bases. This CDR3 is 15 amino acids long. In germline, CDR1 is MNHEY, CDR2 SVGEGT. V dropped 2 bases and J dropped 5; count of bases not matched to a gene: 8. The CDR3 DNA is TGTGCCAGCAGTTACACCGGGACAGCCGCGGAGACCCAGTACTTC. This sequence encodes CASSYTGTAAETQYF.